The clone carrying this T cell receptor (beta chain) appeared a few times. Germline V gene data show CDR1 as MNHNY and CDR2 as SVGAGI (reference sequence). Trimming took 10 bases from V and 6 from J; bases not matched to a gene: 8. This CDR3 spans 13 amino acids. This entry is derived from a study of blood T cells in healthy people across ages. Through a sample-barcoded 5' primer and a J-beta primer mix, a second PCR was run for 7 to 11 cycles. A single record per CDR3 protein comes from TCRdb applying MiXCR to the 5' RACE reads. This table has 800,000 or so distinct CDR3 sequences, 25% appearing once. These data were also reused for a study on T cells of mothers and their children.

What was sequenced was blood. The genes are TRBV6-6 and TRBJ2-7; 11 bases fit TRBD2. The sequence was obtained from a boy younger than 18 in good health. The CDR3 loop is CATTLAGVTEQYF. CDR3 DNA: TGTGCCACCACACTAGCGGGAGTGACCGAGCAGTACTTC.